Each of the 7 T cell receptor beta chains below was sequenced from the same sample in a study of cytomegalovirus exposure and HLA in healthy donors. Use of 60 Vbeta and 13 Jbeta primers characterized the PCR. Sequenced by immunoSEQ multiplex PCR; TCRdb stores in-frame clones only, minus some. The table shows 100,000 to 150,000 clones, with roughly four fifths occurring only once. Sequencing input: PBMCs. These receptors all come from a woman in her 40s in good health and CMV-seropositive.

The CDR3 loop reads CASSLDRWGGEQFF. The CDR3 DNA sequence: TGTGCCAGCAGCTTAGATCGTTGGGGAGGCGAGCAGTTCTTC. The V call is TRBV13, the J call TRBJ2-1, with a tentative D call TRBD2 (6 bases). Trimming removed 1 base at V and 10 bases at J, with 14 bases between. The CDR3 contains 14 residues. The germline CDR1 and CDR2 sequences are PRHDT and FYEKMQ (reference sequence).

The chain uses TRBV5-4 and TRBJ2-2; TRBD2 agrees at 11 bases. V lost 3 bases, J lost 6 bases, and 4 bases stayed unmatched. This CDR3 contains 15 residues. Germline loops: CDR1 SGHNT, CDR2 YYREEE (reference sequence). CDR3 sequence: CASSSGLAVPGELFF. The CDR3 DNA reads TGTGCCAGCAGCTCGGGACTAGCGGTCCCCGGGGAGCTGTTTTTT.

The chain uses TRBV7-9 and TRBJ2-7; TRBD2 might be the D (5 bases). This CDR3 has 14 residues. The germline V and J ends were trimmed by 3 bases and 0 bases, with 9 bases remaining between them. The germline V gene has CDR1 SEHNR and CDR2 FQNEAQ (reference sequence). CDR3 loop: CASSFAGGSYEQYF. In DNA form, the CDR3 reads TGTGCCAGCAGCTTCGCGGGCGGCTCCTACGAGCAGTACTTC.

The chain employs TRBV6-1 and TRBJ1-5; D unclear. This CDR3 region has 13 residues. V lost 0 bases to trimming and J lost 5 bases, with 5 bases between them. Germline CDR1 is MNHNS and CDR2 is SASEGT. In DNA form, the CDR3 reads TGTGCCAGCAGTGAAGCGACATATCAGCCCCAGCATTTT. Translation: CASSEATYQPQHF.

The V call is TRBV6-6, the J call TRBJ2-1, with D tentatively TRBD2 (5 bases). CDR1 and CDR2 from the germline V gene are MNHNY and SVGAGI (reference sequence). CDR3 length: 15 residues. With 0 bases removed from V and 12 bases from J, the gap between germline ends came to 18 bases. The CDR3 DNA sequence: TGTGCCAGCAGTTACTCAGCCGGGATGGGTCCTGGGCAGTTCTTC. Its protein is CASSYSAGMGPGQFF.

J is TRBJ2-7 and V is TRBV11-2; 12 bases are shared with TRBD2. The CDR3 totals 16 residues. With 5 bases clipped from V and 1 base from J, the junction kept 6 bases outside the gene matches. From germline, CDR1 is SGHAT and CDR2 FQNNGV. The DNA of the CDR3 is TGTGCCAGCAGCCCAATTCTAGCGGGAGGGTCCTACGAGCAGTACTTC. Translation: CASSPILAGGSYEQYF.

Here the CDR3 reads CASSSMDRDLGNTIYF. The CDR3 DNA follows: TGTGCCAGCAGCTCCATGGACAGGGACCTTGGAAACACCATATATTTT. The rearrangement links TRBV9 to TRBJ1-3, with 8 bases fitting TRBD1. Germline V CDR1 and CDR2: SGDLS, YYNGEE. The CDR3 has 16 amino acids. V was clipped by 4 bases and J by 3 bases; unmatched bases: 9. The full variable domain, in which reference TRBV9 and TRBJ1-3 provide the parts outside the CDR3, is DSGVTQTPKHLITATGQRVTLRCSPRSGDLSVYWYQQSLDQGLQFLIQYYNGEERAKGNILERFSAQQFPDLHSELNLSSLELGDSALYFCASSSMDRDLGNTIYFGEGSWLTVV.